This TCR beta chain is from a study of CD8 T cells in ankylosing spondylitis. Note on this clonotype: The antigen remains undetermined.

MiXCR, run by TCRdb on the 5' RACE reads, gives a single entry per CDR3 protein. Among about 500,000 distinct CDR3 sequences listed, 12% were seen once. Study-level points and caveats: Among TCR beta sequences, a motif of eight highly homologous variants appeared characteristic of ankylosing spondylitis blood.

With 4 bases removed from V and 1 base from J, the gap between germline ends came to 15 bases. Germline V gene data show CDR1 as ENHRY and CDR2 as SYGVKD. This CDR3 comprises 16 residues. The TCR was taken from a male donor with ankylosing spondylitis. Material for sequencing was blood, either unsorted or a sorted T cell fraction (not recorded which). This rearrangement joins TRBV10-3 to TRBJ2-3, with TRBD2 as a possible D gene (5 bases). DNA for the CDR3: TGTGCCATCAGTGCTTCTAGCTCCGGGGGCACAGATACGCAGTATTTT. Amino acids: CAISASSSGGTDTQYF.